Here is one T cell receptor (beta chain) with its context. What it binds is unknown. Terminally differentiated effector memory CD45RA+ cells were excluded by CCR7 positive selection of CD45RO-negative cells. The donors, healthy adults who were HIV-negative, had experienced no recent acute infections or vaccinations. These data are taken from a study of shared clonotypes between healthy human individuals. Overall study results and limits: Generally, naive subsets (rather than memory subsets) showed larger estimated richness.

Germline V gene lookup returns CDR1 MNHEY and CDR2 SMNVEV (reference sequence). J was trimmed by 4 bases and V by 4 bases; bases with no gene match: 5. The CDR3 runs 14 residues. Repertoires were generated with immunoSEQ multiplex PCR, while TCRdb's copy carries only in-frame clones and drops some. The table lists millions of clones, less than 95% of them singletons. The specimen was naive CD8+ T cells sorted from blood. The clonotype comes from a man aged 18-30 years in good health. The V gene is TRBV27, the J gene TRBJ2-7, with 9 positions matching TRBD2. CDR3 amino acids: CASSSGTSRYEQYF. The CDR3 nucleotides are TGTGCCAGCAGTTCCGGGACTAGCCGATACGAGCAGTACTTC.